These 16 T cell receptor beta chains were sequenced from one sample in a study of response to subunit inactivated influenza vaccine (dated by TCRdb to the late 2010s). Library preparation used RT-PCR. TCRdb lists the instrument as Illumina HiSeq 2500. TCRdb passed the public sequencing reads through fastp at Q25 and MiXCR, retaining productive beta sequences. One record per CDR3 amino acid sequence lists the most common genes and DNA. A total of roughly 760,000 distinct CDR3 sequences appear in this sample, 21% of them only once. The ten largest account for roughly a tenth of the sample. The sample consisted of PBMCs from blood, taken around 5 days after vaccination. The origin of the receptors is a man aged 45-65 years who received an inactivated influenza vaccine. Donor details come from another sample of the same person, matched by shared clones.

V gene TRBV28 combines with J gene TRBJ2-1; no firm D call. In germline, CDR1 is MDHEN, CDR2 SYDVKM. The CDR3 sequence is 16 residues long. V was cut by 4 bases and J by 0 bases, with 13 bases left in between. The CDR3 sequence: CASSSLDSSSYNEQFF. CDR3 bases: TGTGCCAGCAGTTCACTCGATTCGAGCTCCTACAATGAGCAGTTCTTC.

CDR3: CASRGLQTGSTGELFF. The DNA of the CDR3 is TGTGCCAGCAGAGGTCTCCAGACAGGGTCCACCGGGGAGCTGTTTTTT. The chain employs TRBV6-2 or TRBV6-3 and TRBJ2-2; 7 nucleotides align to TRBD1. Germline V CDR1 and CDR2: MNHEY, SVGEGT. J gave up 4 bases and V 6 bases, and 11 bases lay outside the gene matches. The CDR3 sequence is 16 residues long.

The chain is built from TRBV12-3 or TRBV12-4 and TRBJ1-5; 7 bases fit TRBD1. This CDR3 spans 14 amino acids. Losses at the gene ends were 6 bases for V and 2 bases for J; bases not matched to a gene: 4. Here the CDR3 DNA reads TGTGCCAGCAGCACCGACAGGGGCAATCAGCCCCAGCATTTT. This sequence encodes CASSTDRGNQPQHF.

Many counts were recorded for this clonotype. The J gene is TRBJ2-5, the V gene TRBV7-2; 10 positions match TRBD2. Trimming cost V 3 bases and J 4 bases; bases outside gene matches: 5. There are 15 residues in the CDR3. The germline V gene has CDR1 SGHTA and CDR2 FQGNSA. The CDR3 here is CASSFAGTSVETQYF. The CDR3 DNA is TGTGCCAGCAGCTTCGCCGGGACTAGCGTAGAGACCCAGTACTTC.

J is TRBJ1-2 and V is TRBV28, with D hard to call. The length of the CDR3 is 16 residues. V was clipped by 6 bases and J by 8 bases, with 25 bases between them. CDR1 MDHEN and CDR2 SYDVKM come from the germline V gene. The CDR3 coding sequence is TGTGCCAGCAGCCCCCCCCCCCGGCAGAACCCAACCGGCTACACCTTC. Protein product: CASSPPPRQNPTGYTF.

The chain combines TRBV6-2 or TRBV6-3 with TRBJ2-3, with TRBD2 as a possible D gene (6 bases). Germline V gene lookup returns CDR1 MNHEY and CDR2 SVGEGT. Trimming left V 2 bases short and J 4 bases short, with 16 bases between. The CDR3 sequence is 16 residues long. The CDR3: CASSYNGRLIPDTQYF. CDR3 nucleotides: TGTGCCAGCAGTTACAACGGGAGACTGATACCAGATACGCAGTATTTT.

The chain employs TRBV27 and TRBJ2-7, with TRBD2 identical over 9 bases. There are 15 residues in the CDR3. The germline V gene has CDR1 MNHEY and CDR2 SMNVEV (reference sequence). J lost 4 bases, V lost 5 bases, and 9 bases had no gene match. The CDR3 DNA reads TGTGCCAGCAGTCGACCGGGACTAGCAGTTTACGAGCAGTACTTC. Amino acids: CASSRPGLAVYEQYF.

This clonotype turned up a few times. The rearrangement uses TRBV12-3 or TRBV12-4 and TRBJ2-5; D not certain. The germline V and J ends were trimmed by 1 base and 7 bases, with 10 bases remaining between them. This CDR3 spans 13 amino acids. The CDR3 region is CASSLGTLGTQYF. CDR3 sequence (DNA): TGTGCCAGCAGTTTAGGGACCCTGGGGACCCAGTACTTC.

The V and J genes are TRBV29-1 and TRBJ2-7; TRBD1 agrees at 8 bases. The CDR3 has 14 residues. Unmatched junction bases numbered 10, after V lost 6 bases and J lost 3 bases. The germline V gene encodes CDR1 SQVTM and CDR2 ANQGSEA. The CDR3 bases are TGCAGCGTGGCGCAGGGGGCTGGAGGCTACGAGCAGTACTTC. It yields the protein CSVAQGAGGYEQYF.

V is TRBV10-3 and J is TRBJ2-7; D gene unclear. V gave up 0 bases and J gave up 0 bases, with 9 bases separating them. Germline CDR1 is ENHRY and CDR2 is SYGVKD. The CDR3 sequence is 15 residues long. The CDR3 DNA reads TGTGCCATCAGTGAGTCCACGGTTAGCTCCTACGAGCAGTACTTC. Translating gives CAISESTVSSYEQYF.

The chain recombines TRBV7-2 with TRBJ1-5; D uncertain. CDR3 length: 13 residues. Trimming removed 5 bases from V and 1 base from J, with 6 bases in between. Germline-derived CDR1 and CDR2 are SGHTA and FQGNSA. The CDR3 region has the DNA TGTGCCAGCAGCGTACAGAGCAATCAGCCCCAGCATTTT. This encodes CASSVQSNQPQHF.

This clonotype was picked up a small number of times. This rearrangement joins TRBV6-2 or TRBV6-3 to TRBJ2-2; D is possibly TRBD1 (6 bases). The V gene's germline CDR1 is MNHEY and CDR2 SVGEGT. The CDR3 runs 15 residues. Trimming shortened V by 4 bases and J by 1 base, and 10 bases separated the two germline ends. The CDR3 sequence: CASSSGQLNTGELFF. The CDR3 DNA sequence: TGTGCCAGCAGTTCGGGACAATTGAACACCGGGGAGCTGTTTTTT.

The gene calls are TRBV4-1 and TRBJ2-3, with D hard to call. This CDR3 has 14 amino acids. V was trimmed by 4 bases and J by 2 bases, leaving 10 bases between them. Germline V gives CDR1 MGHRA, CDR2 YSYEKL. The CDR3 nucleotides are TGCGCCAGCAGCCCCCTGCTAACCACAGATACGCAGTATTTT. Translating it yields CASSPLLTTDTQYF.

This clonotype was counted ten times or more. The chain uses TRBV5-1 and TRBJ2-6; 7 bases align to TRBD1. The CDR3 sequence is 15 residues long. The germline V gene has CDR1 SGHRS and CDR2 YFSETQ. The ends lost 4 bases at V and 2 bases at J; junction bases unmatched: 3. In DNA, the CDR3 is TGCGCCAGCAGCCCCGACAGGGCTGGGGCCAACGTCCTGACTTTC. Encoded protein: CASSPDRAGANVLTF.

This clonotype has more than one count but fewer than ten. The DNA of the CDR3 is TGTGCCAGCTCAACCCAGGGGGCCGATGGCTACACCTTC. Its protein is CASSTQGADGYTF. V gene TRBV18 combines with J gene TRBJ1-2, with 8 bases that match TRBD1. The CDR3 spans 13 residues. Germline CDR1 KGHSH, CDR2 LQKENI. The J segment lost 6 bases and the V segment lost 5 bases, leaving 5 bases of the junction unmatched.

This chain joins TRBV21-1 and TRBJ2-4; the table's D call, TRBD1, has no DNA check behind it. TRBV21-1 is a listed pseudogene. The CDR3 sequence is 14 residues long. CDR3 bases: TGTGCCAGCAAGGGACCACTAGCCAAAAACATTCAGTACTTC. Encoded protein: CASKGPLAKNIQYF.